These T cell receptor beta chains were read from a single sample in a study of beta chain features in type 1 diabetes. Produced via immunoSEQ multiplex PCR; TCRdb's table is partial and in-frame only. Of 200,000 to 250,000 clones listed, 25% to 35% were seen once; the top ten hold roughly 4%. Sequenced input: central memory CD4+ T cells from blood. Receptors were obtained from a man younger than 45 in good health. Each CDR3 is given with its conserved first and last residue. D genes are given only for firm matches. Rows may omit the clone size; those that give it use once, few, many or a size class.

TRBJ2-7 NA 11 NA TRBV10-3 CAIMENYEQYF TGTGCCATCATGGAGAACTACGAGCAGTACTTC
TRBJ1-3 NA 14 few TRBV19 CASSSWSSGNTIYF TGTGCCAGTAGTAGCTGGAGCTCTGGAAACACCATATATTTT
TRBJ2-7 NA 12 few TRBV18 CASSPAGYEQYF TGTGCCAGCTCACCGGCAGGCTACGAGCAGTACTTC
TRBJ1-2 TRBD1 15 NA TRBV18 CASSPNPDRGNGYTF TGTGCCAGCTCACCAAACCCTGACAGGGGAAATGGCTACACCTTC
TRBJ2-5 TRBD2 14 once TRBV5-4 CASSLGLATQTQYF TGTGCCAGTAGCCTGGGACTAGCGACTCAGACCCAGTACTTC
TRBJ2-5 NA 13 NA TRBV7-2 CASSRGSQETQYF TGTGCCAGCAGCCGAGGGTCTCAAGAGACCCAGTACTTC
TRBJ2-1 TRBD1 14 few TRBV29-1 CSVAPQGRRNEQFF TGCAGCGTTGCTCCACAGGGGAGAAGAAATGAGCAGTTCTTC
TRBJ1-2 TRBD1 14 NA TRBV19 CASSLDRGSYGYTF TGTGCCAGTAGTCTGGACAGGGGTAGCTATGGCTACACCTTC
TRBJ2-5 NA 15 few TRBV11-2 CASSLSALREETQYF TGTGCCAGCAGCTTATCCGCTCTGCGGGAAGAGACCCAGTACTTC
TRBJ1-5 NA 15 NA TRBV5-6 CASSLARGHERPQHF TGTGCCAGCAGCTTGGCCAGGGGCCACGAAAGGCCCCAGCATTTT
TRBJ2-6 NA 16 NA TRBV29-1 CSVRDVLGRGANVLTF TGCAGCGTGCGGGACGTTCTGGGAAGAGGGGCCAACGTCCTGACTTTC
TRBJ2-1 TRBD1 14 few TRBV2 CASRPGQGFDEQFF TGTGCCAGCAGGCCGGGACAGGGATTTGATGAGCAGTTCTTC
TRBJ2-1 NA 14 NA TRBV30 CAWSVLSGYNEQFF TGTGCCTGGAGTGTACTCAGCGGCTACAATGAGCAGTTCTTC
TRBJ2-3 NA 15 few TRBV16 CASSQRREGTDTQYF TGTGCCAGCAGCCAAAGGCGTGAAGGCACAGATACGCAGTATTTT
TRBJ2-1 TRBD2 15 NA TRBV7-8 CASSSPRLAGGNKFF TGTGCCAGCAGCTCACCTAGACTAGCGGGAGGGAACAAGTTCTTC
TRBJ2-3 NA 15 NA TRBV30 CAWSQAISRTDTQYF TGTGCCTGGAGTCAGGCCATTTCTCGCACAGATACGCAGTATTTT
TRBJ2-2 NA 15 NA TRBV9 CASSVEAGHLGELFF TGTGCCAGCAGCGTAGAGGCGGGACACCTCGGGGAGCTGTTTTTT
TRBJ2-2 NA 14 NA TRBV5-1 CASSFGSGTGELFF TGCGCCAGCAGCTTTGGGTCAGGCACCGGGGAGCTGTTTTTT
TRBJ1-4 NA 13 NA TRBV7-2 CASSLNNNEKLFF TGTGCCAGCAGCCTCAATAATAATGAAAAACTGTTTTTT